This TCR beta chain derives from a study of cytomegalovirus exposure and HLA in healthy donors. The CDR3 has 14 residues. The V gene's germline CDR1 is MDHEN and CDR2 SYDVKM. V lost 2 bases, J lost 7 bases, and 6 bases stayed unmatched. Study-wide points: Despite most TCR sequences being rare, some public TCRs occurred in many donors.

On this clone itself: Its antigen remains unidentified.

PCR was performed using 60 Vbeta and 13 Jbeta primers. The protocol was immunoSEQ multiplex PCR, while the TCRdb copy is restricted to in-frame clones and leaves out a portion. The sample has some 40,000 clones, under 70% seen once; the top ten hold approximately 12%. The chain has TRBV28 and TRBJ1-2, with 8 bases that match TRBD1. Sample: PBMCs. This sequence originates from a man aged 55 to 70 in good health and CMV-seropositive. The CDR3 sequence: CASSLLTGGSGYTF. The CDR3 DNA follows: TGTGCCAGCAGTTTACTCACAGGGGGATCTGGCTACACCTTC.